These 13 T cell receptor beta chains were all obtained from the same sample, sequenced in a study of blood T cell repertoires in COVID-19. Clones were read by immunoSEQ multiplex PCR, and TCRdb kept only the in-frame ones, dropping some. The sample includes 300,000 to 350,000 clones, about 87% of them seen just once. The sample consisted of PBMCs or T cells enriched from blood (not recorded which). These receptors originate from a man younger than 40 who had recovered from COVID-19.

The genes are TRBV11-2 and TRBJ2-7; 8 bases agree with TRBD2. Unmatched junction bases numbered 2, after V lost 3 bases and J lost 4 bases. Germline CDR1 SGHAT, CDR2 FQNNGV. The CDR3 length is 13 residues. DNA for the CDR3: TGTGCCAGCAGCTTTCGGGGGGGGTACGAGCAGTACTTC. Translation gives CASSFRGGYEQYF.

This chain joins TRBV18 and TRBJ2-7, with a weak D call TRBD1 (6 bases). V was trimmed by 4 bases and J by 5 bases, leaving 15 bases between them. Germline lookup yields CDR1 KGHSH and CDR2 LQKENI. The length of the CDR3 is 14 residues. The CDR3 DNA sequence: TGTGCCAGCTCACTATCACAGGGAACCCACGAGCAGTACTTC. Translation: CASSLSQGTHEQYF.

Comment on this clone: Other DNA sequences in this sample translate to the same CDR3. The chain's CDR3 is CASSQGGGEQYF. CDR3 bases: TGTGCCAGCAGCCAAGGTGGCGGCGAGCAGTACTTC. The chain joins TRBV3-1 (or the pseudogene TRBV3-2) to TRBJ2-7; the D is unclear. Germline-derived CDR1 and CDR2 are LGHDT and YNNKEL (reference sequence). CDR3 size: 12 residues. Deletions cut 1 base from V and 6 bases from J, with 7 bases between.

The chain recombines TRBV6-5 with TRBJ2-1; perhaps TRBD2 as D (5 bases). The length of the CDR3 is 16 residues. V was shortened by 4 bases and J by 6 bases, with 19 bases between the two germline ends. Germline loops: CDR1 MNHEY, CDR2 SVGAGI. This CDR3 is CASSFFEGRVRNEQFF. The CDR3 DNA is TGTGCCAGCAGTTTTTTCGAGGGTAGAGTTCGCAATGAGCAGTTCTTC.

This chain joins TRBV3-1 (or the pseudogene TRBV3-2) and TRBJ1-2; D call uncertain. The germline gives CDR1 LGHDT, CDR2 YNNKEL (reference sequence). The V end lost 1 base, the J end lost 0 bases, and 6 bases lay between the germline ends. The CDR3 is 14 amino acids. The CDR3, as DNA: TGTGCCAGCAGCCAAGGGTGGCCTAACTATGGCTACACCTTC. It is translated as CASSQGWPNYGYTF.

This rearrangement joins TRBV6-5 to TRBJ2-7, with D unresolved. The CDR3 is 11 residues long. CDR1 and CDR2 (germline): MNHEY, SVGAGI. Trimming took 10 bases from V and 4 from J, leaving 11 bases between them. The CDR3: CATVDTYEQYF. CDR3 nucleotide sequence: TGTGCCACGGTAGATACTTACGAGCAGTACTTC.

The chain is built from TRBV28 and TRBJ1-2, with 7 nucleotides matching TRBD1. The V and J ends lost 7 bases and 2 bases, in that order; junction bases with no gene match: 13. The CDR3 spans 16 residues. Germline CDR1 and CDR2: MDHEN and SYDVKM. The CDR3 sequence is CASTPEGAQRNYGYTF. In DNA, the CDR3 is TGTGCCAGCACCCCCGAGGGGGCGCAGAGGAACTATGGCTACACCTTC.

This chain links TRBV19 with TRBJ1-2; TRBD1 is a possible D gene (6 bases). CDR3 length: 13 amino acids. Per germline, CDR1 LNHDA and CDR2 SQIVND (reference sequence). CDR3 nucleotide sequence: TGTGCTACAATCACACAGGGAAGCTATGGCTACACCTTC. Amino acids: CATITQGSYGYTF.

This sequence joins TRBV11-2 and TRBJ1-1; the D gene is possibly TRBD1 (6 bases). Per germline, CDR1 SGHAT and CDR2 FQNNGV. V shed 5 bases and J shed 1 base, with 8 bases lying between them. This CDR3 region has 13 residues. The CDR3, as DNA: TGTGCCAGCAGCGTGACAGGGAACACTGAAGCTTTCTTT. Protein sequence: CASSVTGNTEAFF.

In DNA, the CDR3 is TGTGCCACCAGTGATTCGGGGGGGCAAAGCGGGGAGCTGTTTTTT. Translated: CATSDSGGQSGELFF. The V call is TRBV24-1, the J call TRBJ2-2, with 8 bases aligning to TRBD2. CDR3 length: 15 amino acids. Germline values: CDR1 KGHDR, CDR2 SFDVKD. The junction had 5 bases not matched to a gene; V was cut back by 2 bases and J by 7 bases.

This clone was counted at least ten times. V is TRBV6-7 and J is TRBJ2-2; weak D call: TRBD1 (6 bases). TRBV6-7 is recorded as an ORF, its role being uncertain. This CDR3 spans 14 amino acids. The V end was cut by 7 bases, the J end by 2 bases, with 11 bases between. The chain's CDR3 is CASNETGNTGELFF. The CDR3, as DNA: TGTGCCAGCAATGAGACAGGAAACACCGGGGAGCTGTTTTTT.

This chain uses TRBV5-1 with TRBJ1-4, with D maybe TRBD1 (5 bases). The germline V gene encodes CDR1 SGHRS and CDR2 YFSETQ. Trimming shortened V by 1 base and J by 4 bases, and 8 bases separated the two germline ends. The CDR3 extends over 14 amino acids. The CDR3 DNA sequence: TGCGCCAGCAGCTTGACAGACAGTAATGAAAAACTGTTTTTT. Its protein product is CASSLTDSNEKLFF. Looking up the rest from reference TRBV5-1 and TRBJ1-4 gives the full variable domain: KAGVTQTPRYLIKTRGQQVTLSCSPISGHRSVSWYQQTPGQGLQFLFEYFSETQRNKGNFPGRFSGRQFSNSRSEMNVSTLELGDSALYLCASSLTDSNEKLFFGSGTQLSVL.

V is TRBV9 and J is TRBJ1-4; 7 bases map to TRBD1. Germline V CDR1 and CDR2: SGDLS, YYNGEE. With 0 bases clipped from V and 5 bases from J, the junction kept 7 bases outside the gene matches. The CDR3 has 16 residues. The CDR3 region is CASSVATGQLNEKLFF. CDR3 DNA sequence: TGTGCCAGCAGCGTAGCTACGGGACAGCTAAATGAAAAACTGTTTTTT.